There are many counts of the clone carrying this T cell receptor (beta chain). The data stem from a study of blood T cell repertoires in COVID-19. The wider study: Sites across the United States, Italy and Spain contributed samples from acute and convalescent COVID-19. The cDNA or gDNA used as material had been derived from T cells, B-cell-depleted T cells, or PBMCs.

Under the authors' procedure: Amplification from reference gene primers served as the basis for estimated nucleated cell counts. The method was immunoSEQ multiplex PCR; TCRdb's version includes in-frame clones alone and lacks a portion of them. V and J calls and clone size come straight from that table; D and trimming were deduced from the DNA. Found here are 91,000 or so clones, roughly four fifths of them singletons; the top ten hold 6.5% to 8.5%. The germline V gene has CDR1 MNHNS and CDR2 SASEGT. The CDR3 runs to 15 residues. Trimming removed 2 bases at V and 4 bases at J, with 12 bases between. This TCR was recovered from a man aged 45-65 years with active or convalescent COVID-19. This rearrangement joins TRBV6-1 to TRBJ2-1, with D perhaps matching TRBD1 (6 bases). Sequences were obtained from peripheral blood. The CDR3 DNA is TGTGCCAGCAGTGAATCAGGGGATGGATACAATGAGCAGTTCTTC. This codes for CASSESGDGYNEQFF.